This TCR beta chain was identified during a study of cytomegalovirus exposure and HLA in healthy donors. CDR1 and CDR2 from the germline V gene are SGHDN and FVKESK. The CDR3 loop spans 13 amino acids. V lost 6 bases and J lost 5; bases outside the gene matches: 6. General study results and limits: Serostatus for CMV was the only available immune exposure information. The study reported that TCR beta sequences accurately predicted HLA-A and HLA-B alleles in most subjects. In vitro confirmation showed a few CMV-associated chains to be CMV antigen specific.

As concerns this clone: Its specificity is unknown.

There were likely unrecorded immune exposures, though donors were nominally healthy when sampled. The study ran its PCR with 60 Vbeta and 13 Jbeta primers. The method was immunoSEQ multiplex PCR; TCRdb's version includes in-frame clones alone and lacks a portion of them. The sample has about 250,000 clones, roughly 70% seen once; the top ten hold around 2.3%. The chain employs TRBV14 and TRBJ2-7; TRBD1 agrees at 8 bases. The specimen sequenced was PBMCs. The source is a female donor in good health and CMV-seronegative. CDR3 residues: CASSWTGRNEQYF. DNA for the CDR3: TGTGCCAGCAGTTGGACAGGGCGCAACGAGCAGTACTTC.